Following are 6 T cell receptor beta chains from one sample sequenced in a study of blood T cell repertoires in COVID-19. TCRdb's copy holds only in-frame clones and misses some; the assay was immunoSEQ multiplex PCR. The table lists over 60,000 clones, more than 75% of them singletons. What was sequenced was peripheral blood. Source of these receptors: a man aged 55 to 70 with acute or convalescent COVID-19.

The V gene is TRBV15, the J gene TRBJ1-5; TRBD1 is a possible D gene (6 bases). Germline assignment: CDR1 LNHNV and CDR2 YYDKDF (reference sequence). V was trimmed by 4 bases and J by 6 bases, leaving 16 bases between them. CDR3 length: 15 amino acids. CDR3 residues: CATSTRQVTGQPQHF. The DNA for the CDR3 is TGTGCCACCAGCACCCGACAGGTTACGGGTCAGCCCCAGCATTTT. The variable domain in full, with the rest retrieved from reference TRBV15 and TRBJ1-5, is DAMVIQNPRYQVTQFGKPVTLSCSQTLNHNVMYWYQQKSSQAPKLLFHYYDKDFNNEADTPDNFQSRRPNTSFCFLDIRSPGLGDTAMYLCATSTRQVTGQPQHFGDGTRLSIL.

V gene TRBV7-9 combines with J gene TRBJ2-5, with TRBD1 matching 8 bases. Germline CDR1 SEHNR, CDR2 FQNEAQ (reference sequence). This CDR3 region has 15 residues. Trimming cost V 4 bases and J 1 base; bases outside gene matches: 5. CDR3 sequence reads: CASSSGTGTQETQYF. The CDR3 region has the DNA TGTGCCAGCAGCTCAGGGACAGGCACCCAAGAGACCCAGTACTTC.

The CDR3 is CAISESAQGLPYEQYF. The CDR3 bases are TGTGCCATCAGTGAGTCTGCCCAGGGTTTACCCTACGAGCAGTACTTC. The V gene is TRBV10-3, the J gene TRBJ2-7; a possible D gene is TRBD1 (5 bases). Germline-derived CDR1 and CDR2 are ENHRY and SYGVKD. The CDR3 contains 16 residues. The V end lost 0 bases, the J end lost 2 bases, and 14 bases lay between the germline ends.

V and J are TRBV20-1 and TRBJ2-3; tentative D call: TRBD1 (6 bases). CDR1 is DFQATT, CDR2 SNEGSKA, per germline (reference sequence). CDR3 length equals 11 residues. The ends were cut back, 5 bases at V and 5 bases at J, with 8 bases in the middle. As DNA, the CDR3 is TGCAGTGCTGGGACAAGAGATACGCAGTATTTT. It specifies CSAGTRDTQYF.

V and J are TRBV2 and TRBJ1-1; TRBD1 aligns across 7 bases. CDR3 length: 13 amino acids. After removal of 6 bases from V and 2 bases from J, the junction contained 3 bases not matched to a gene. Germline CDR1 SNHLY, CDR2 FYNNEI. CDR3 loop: CASSGQVNTEAFF. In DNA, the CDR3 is TGTGCCAGCAGCGGACAGGTTAACACTGAAGCTTTCTTT. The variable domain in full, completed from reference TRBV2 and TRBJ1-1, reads EPEVTQTPSHQVTQMGQEVILRCVPISNHLYFYWYRQILGQKVEFLVSFYNNEISEKSEIFDDQFSVERPDGSNFTLKIRSTKLEDSAMYFCASSGQVNTEAFFGQGTRLTVV.

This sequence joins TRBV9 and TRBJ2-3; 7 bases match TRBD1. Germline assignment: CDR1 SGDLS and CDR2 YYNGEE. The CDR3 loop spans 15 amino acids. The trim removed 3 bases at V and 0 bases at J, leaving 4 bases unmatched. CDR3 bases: TGTGCCAGCAGCGCTCCGGGACAGAGCACAGATACGCAGTATTTT. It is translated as CASSAPGQSTDTQYF. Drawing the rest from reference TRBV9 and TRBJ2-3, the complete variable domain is DSGVTQTPKHLITATGQRVTLRCSPRSGDLSVYWYQQSLDQGLQFLIQYYNGEERAKGNILERFSAQQFPDLHSELNLSSLELGDSALYFCASSAPGQSTDTQYFGPGTRLTVL.